This TCR beta chain is drawn from a study of response to subunit inactivated influenza vaccine. Study observations and caveats: Each seasonal influenza vaccination, the authors suggested, recruits few new T cells.

TCRdb reprocessed the RT-PCR reads with MiXCR, giving one entry per CDR3 protein. The table lists about 520,000 distinct CDR3 sequences, about 25% of them singletons. The germline V and J ends were trimmed by 2 bases and 0 bases, with 15 bases remaining between them. The CDR3 spans 17 residues. Germline V lookup: CDR1 SGDLS, CDR2 YYNGEE. As concerns this clonotype: As yet, its antigen is unknown.

The origin of this receptor is a man aged 50-59 years who received an inactivated influenza vaccine. This material consisted of CD4+ T cells sorted from PBMCs, taken approximately 5 days after vaccination. This rearrangement joins TRBV9 to TRBJ1-3, with D perhaps matching TRBD1 (5 bases). CDR3 in DNA: TGTGCCAGCAGCGTGGAGGGACCTATGAGCTCTGGAAACACCATATATTTT. The encoded protein is CASSVEGPMSSGNTIYF.